These 20 T cell receptor beta chains were all obtained from the same sample, sequenced in a study of response to subunit inactivated influenza vaccine. Using its own MiXCR run on the RT-PCR reads, TCRdb lists one record per CDR3 protein. The top ten hold roughly 10% of the sample, which has 800,000 to 1,000,000 distinct CDR3 sequences, less than 25% seen once. Here the sequenced sample was PBMCs from blood, taken approximately 5 days after vaccination. The receptors derive from a man in his fifties or sixties who received an inactivated influenza vaccine.

The J gene is TRBJ2-7, the V gene TRBV4-3, with a weak D call TRBD2 (6 bases). The germline V and J ends were trimmed by 0 bases and 5 bases, with 11 bases remaining between them. Per the germline V gene, CDR1 is LGHNA and CDR2 is YSLEER. This CDR3 is 14 amino acids long. The CDR3 reads CASSQDPGRNEQYF. CDR3 nucleotide sequence: TGCGCCAGCAGCCAAGATCCCGGGAGAAACGAGCAGTACTTC.

Many counts were recorded for this clonotype. CDR3 DNA: TGCAGTGCTATGAGCTCCTACAATGAGCAGTTCTTC. Translating gives CSAMSSYNEQFF. This rearrangement joins TRBV20-1 to TRBJ2-1; D not resolved. Trimming left V 4 bases short and J 0 bases short, with 4 bases between. CDR3 length: 12 residues. The germline V gene has CDR1 DFQATT and CDR2 SNEGSKA (reference sequence).

This clonotype was seen only a few times. This chain joins TRBV20-1 and TRBJ2-7; 9 nucleotides match TRBD1. Germline V gene data show CDR1 as DFQATT and CDR2 as SNEGSKA (reference sequence). The CDR3 length is 14 residues. V lost 5 bases to trimming and J lost 6 bases; unmatched junction nucleotides: 11. CDR3 protein: CSASPTGTGSEQYF. The CDR3 DNA is TGCAGTGCTTCACCCACCGGGACAGGGAGCGAGCAGTACTTC.

V gene TRBV28 combines with J gene TRBJ2-1; D is possibly TRBD1 (6 bases). The germline gives CDR1 MDHEN, CDR2 SYDVKM. The CDR3 is 14 residues long. V was clipped by 5 bases and J by 8 bases, with 16 bases between them. The CDR3 DNA is TGTGCCAGCAGTCTAGGTTATCAGGGGCATGAGCAGTTCTTC. It translates to CASSLGYQGHEQFF. The full variable domain, rest sourced from reference TRBV28 and TRBJ2-1, is DVKVTQSSRYLVKRTGEKVFLECVQDMDHENMFWYRQDPGLGLRLIYFSYDVKMKEKGDIPEGYSVSREKKERFSLILESASTNQTSMYLCASSLGYQGHEQFFGPGTRLTVL.

This CDR3 is CASSSPLAAYNEQFF. The CDR3 DNA reads TGTGCCAGCAGCTCCCCACTAGCGGCCTACAATGAGCAGTTCTTC. The chain combines TRBV7-9 with TRBJ2-1, with 8 bases aligning to TRBD2. This CDR3 contains 15 residues. The V and J ends lost 4 bases and 2 bases, in that order; junction bases with no gene match: 4. The germline gives CDR1 SEHNR, CDR2 FQNEAQ (reference sequence).

CDR3 coding DNA: TGTGCCAGCAGCGACGGAACTGAGGAGCAGTTCTTC. Translated, it gives CASSDGTEEQFF. The gene calls are TRBV9 and TRBJ2-1; D not certain. The CDR3 contains 12 residues. The V and J ends lost 3 bases and 10 bases respectively, with 11 bases between them. Germline-derived CDR1 and CDR2 are SGDLS and YYNGEE. The full variable domain, with the rest looked up from reference TRBV9 and TRBJ2-1, is DSGVTQTPKHLITATGQRVTLRCSPRSGDLSVYWYQQSLDQGLQFLIQYYNGEERAKGNILERFSAQQFPDLHSELNLSSLELGDSALYFCASSDGTEEQFFGPGTRLTVL.

This clonotype was counted a few times. The genes are TRBV12-3 or TRBV12-4 and TRBJ2-1, with D possibly TRBD1 on 5 matching bases. Trimming cost V 7 bases and J 7 bases, with 14 bases left between them. The CDR3 totals 13 residues. The CDR3 nucleotides read TGTGCCAGCATCGAGAACAGGATTAATGAGCAGTTCTTC. Encoded protein: CASIENRINEQFF.

This clonotype was detected many times. CDR3: CASSSTDYYEQYF. For the CDR3, the DNA is TGTGCCAGCAGTTCCACAGACTACTACGAGCAGTACTTC. The V call is TRBV2, the J call TRBJ2-7; D possibly corresponds to TRBD2 (5 bases). Germline V lookup: CDR1 SNHLY, CDR2 FYNNEI. The germline V and J ends were trimmed by 5 bases and 3 bases, with 11 bases remaining between them. The CDR3 is made up of 13 amino acids.

There are many counts of this clonotype. This chain links TRBV7-2 with TRBJ2-7; TRBD2 is a possible D gene (6 bases). The V and J ends lost 5 bases and 1 base respectively, with 9 bases between them. CDR1 is SGHTA, CDR2 FQGNSA, per germline. The length of the CDR3 is 13 residues. The DNA for the CDR3 is TGTGCCAGCAGCAAGCTAGCGTCCTACGAGCAGTACTTC. Translated, it gives CASSKLASYEQYF.

J is TRBJ2-2 and V is TRBV12-3 or TRBV12-4; TRBD1 might be the D (6 bases). Trimming took off 7 bases at V and 0 bases at J, with 12 bases between the two ends. The CDR3 is 15 residues long. The CDR3 DNA reads as TGTGCCAGCATTCCGGGACAAACGAACACCGGGGAGCTGTTTTTT. This codes for CASIPGQTNTGELFF.

The sample holds one count of this clonotype. The chain recombines TRBV4-1 with TRBJ2-3; unclear D gene. Looked up from germline, CDR1 is MGHRA and CDR2 is YSYEKL. The CDR3 runs 14 residues. Trimming cost V 4 bases and J 4 bases, with 12 bases left between them. CDR3 nucleotide sequence: TGCGCCAGCAGCCGCGGATTAGTGGCAGATACGCAGTATTTT. This translates into CASSRGLVADTQYF.

The genes are TRBV7-6 and TRBJ2-1; 9 positions match TRBD2. Germline V gene data show CDR1 as SGHVS and CDR2 as FNYEAQ. V lost 5 bases, J lost 7 bases, and 6 bases stayed unmatched. The CDR3 sequence is 14 residues long. The DNA of the CDR3 is TGTGCCAGCAGCATTAGCGGGGGATTAAATGAGCAGTTCTTC. Translated: CASSISGGLNEQFF.

The chain uses TRBV20-1 and TRBJ2-2; TRBD2 aligns across 8 bases. The CDR3 is made up of 13 amino acids. Germline V gene data show CDR1 as DFQATT and CDR2 as SNEGSKA (reference sequence). Unmatched junction bases numbered 4, after V lost 3 bases and J lost 7 bases. The DNA for the CDR3 is TGCAGTGCTAGCGGGGGGGCGAACGGGGAGCTGTTTTTT. Translated: CSASGGANGELFF.

This clonotype was seen only a few times. The chain carries TRBV20-1 and TRBJ2-7, with D maybe TRBD2 (5 bases). The CDR3 length is 13 residues. Germline loops: CDR1 DFQATT, CDR2 SNEGSKA (reference sequence). Trimming removed 2 bases at V and 2 bases at J, with 10 bases between. The CDR3 region has the DNA TGCAGTGCTAGATCCCCCGGGGCCTACGAGCAGTACTTC. Translating gives CSARSPGAYEQYF.

V gene TRBV5-6 combines with J gene TRBJ2-7, with D possibly matching TRBD1 (6 bases). There are 14 residues in the CDR3. Germline V gene sequence: CDR1 SGHDT, CDR2 YYEEEE. V was pared by 3 bases and J by 0 bases, with 10 bases between. The CDR3 region has the DNA TGTGCCAGCAGCTACAGGGACAACTCCTACGAGCAGTACTTC. Translated, it gives CASSYRDNSYEQYF.

J is TRBJ2-1 and V is TRBV6-1, with 9 bases that match TRBD2. Germline CDR1 and CDR2: MNHNS and SASEGT. The CDR3 has 15 amino acids. The trim removed 6 bases at V and 8 bases at J, leaving 11 bases unmatched. Here the CDR3 reads CASSPRLAGIHEQFF. CDR3 bases: TGTGCCAGCAGCCCACGGCTAGCGGGAATCCATGAGCAGTTCTTC.

J is TRBJ2-5 and V is TRBV12-3 or TRBV12-4, with D perhaps matching TRBD2 (5 bases). There are 13 residues in the CDR3. V shed 6 bases and J shed 3 bases, with 11 bases lying between them. CDR3 nucleotides: TGTGCCAGCAGGGCGATCGGGGAAGAGACCCAGTACTTC. It encodes CASRAIGEETQYF.

J is TRBJ1-4 and V is TRBV20-1, with a tentative D call TRBD1 (6 bases). V was pared by 6 bases and J by 5 bases, with 16 bases between. In germline, CDR1 is DFQATT, CDR2 SNEGSKA (reference sequence). The CDR3 covers 14 residues. In DNA form, the CDR3 reads TGCAGTGCCCGAAGGGGGGGCTTAAATGAAAAACTGTTTTTT. It codes for CSARRGGLNEKLFF.

This clonotype has more than one count but fewer than ten. This chain uses TRBV29-1 with TRBJ1-2; 8 bases line up with TRBD1. V lost 2 bases to trimming and J lost 4 bases; unmatched junction nucleotides: 3. This CDR3 has 13 amino acids. Germline V lookup: CDR1 SQVTM, CDR2 ANQGSEA. CDR3: CSVETGQGYGYTF. CDR3 DNA: TGCAGCGTTGAAACCGGACAGGGCTATGGCTACACCTTC.

This clonotype showed up many times. The genes are TRBV12-3 or TRBV12-4 and TRBJ1-1; D remains ambiguous. The V gene lost 8 bases and the J gene lost 5 bases, with 6 bases spanning the gap. This CDR3 comprises 10 residues. The CDR3 loop is CASGRTEAFF. The CDR3 DNA reads TGTGCCAGCGGGCGGACTGAAGCTTTCTTT.